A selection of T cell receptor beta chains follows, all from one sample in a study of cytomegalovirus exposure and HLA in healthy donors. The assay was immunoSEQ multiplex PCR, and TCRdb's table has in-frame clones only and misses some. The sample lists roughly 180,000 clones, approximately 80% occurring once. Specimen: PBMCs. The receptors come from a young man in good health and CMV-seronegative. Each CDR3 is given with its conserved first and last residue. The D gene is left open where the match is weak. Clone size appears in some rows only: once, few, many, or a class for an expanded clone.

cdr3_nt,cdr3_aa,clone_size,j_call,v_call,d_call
TGCAGCGCTGTACGGGGTCACCGCGGTAACGGGGAGCTGTTTTTT,CSAVRGHRGNGELFF,-,TRBJ2-2,TRBV29-1,-
TGCGCCAGCAGCCAACAGGTAGATCAAGAGACCCAGTACTTC,CASSQQVDQETQYF,-,TRBJ2-5,TRBV4-1,-
TGCGCCAGCAGCTTCACTCCCGTCCAAGCGGGGGGGAGGGAAGAGACCCAGTACTTC,CASSFTPVQAGGREETQYF,-,TRBJ2-5,TRBV5-1,TRBD2
TGTGCCTGCAAAGGGCGGGAGGGCAGGGCAGATACGCAGTATTTT,CACKGREGRADTQYF,-,TRBJ2-3,TRBV30,TRBD2
TGTGCCAGCAGCTTAGCAGAGGGTTACGAGCAGTACTTC,CASSLAEGYEQYF,-,TRBJ2-7,TRBV7-9,-
TGTGCCAGCAGCTTGAGTAGCGACCCAATTACTTCCTACGAGCAGTACTTC,CASSLSSDPITSYEQYF,-,TRBJ2-7,TRBV11-3,-
TGTGCCAGTACCACGGGGGGGGGTAACACCGGGGAGCTGTTTTTT,CASTTGGGNTGELFF,-,TRBJ2-2,TRBV27,TRBD2
TGTGCCACCCGGGACAGGGGGCGAGGCAATCAGCCCCAGCATTTT,CATRDRGRGNQPQHF,few,TRBJ1-5,TRBV6-5,TRBD1
TGTGCCAGCAGCCCCCATGGACAGGCTAGCAATCAGCCCCAGCATTTT,CASSPHGQASNQPQHF,once,TRBJ1-5,TRBV7-2,TRBD1
TGTGCCAGCACCTTCGTGGGACTAGTGAAAGAGACCCAGTACTTC,CASTFVGLVKETQYF,-,TRBJ2-5,TRBV6-1,TRBD2
TGTGCCAGCAGCGCCATGGACAGGGTTTTTGACTATGGCTACACCTTC,CASSAMDRVFDYGYTF,-,TRBJ1-2,TRBV9,TRBD1
TGTGCCAGCAGTGAGTCCTGGGCTCTCTCTGGAAACACCATATATTTT,CASSESWALSGNTIYF,-,TRBJ1-3,TRBV2,-
TGTGCCAGCAGCCCCCCAGGGCAATTTCTCGAGCAGTACTTC,CASSPPGQFLEQYF,-,TRBJ2-7,TRBV7-2,-
TGCGCCAGCAGCCAGGGTTCCGGGACAGGGTTCTACGAGCAGTACTTC,CASSQGSGTGFYEQYF,few,TRBJ2-7,TRBV4-3,TRBD1
TGTGCCAGCCAAGAACCCCAGGCTAACTATGGCTACACCTTC,CASQEPQANYGYTF,-,TRBJ1-2,TRBV7-9,-
TGTGCTAGCAGCCCCGGGACAATCAATGAGCAGTTCTTC,CASSPGTINEQFF,once,TRBJ2-1,TRBV7-7,-
TGTGCCATCAGTCTACAGACAGGGGGCGTATATGGCTACACCTTC,CAISLQTGGVYGYTF,-,TRBJ1-2,TRBV10-3,TRBD1
TGTGCCAGCAGTGGACAGGGGCTGAGGAATCAGCCCCAGCATTTT,CASSGQGLRNQPQHF,-,TRBJ1-5,TRBV27,TRBD1
TGTGCCAGCAGCTTAGTGGGGAGGGGTGGCTACAATGAGCAGTTCTTC,CASSLVGRGGYNEQFF,-,TRBJ2-1,TRBV7-9,TRBD2
TGTGCCAGCAGTTACTATGGGGACACGCAGGGTGAGCAGTTCTTC,CASSYYGDTQGEQFF,-,TRBJ2-1,TRBV6-5,-
TGTGCCAGCAGGGGGACAGCGAACTATGGCTACACCTTC,CASRGTANYGYTF,-,TRBJ1-2,TRBV2,TRBD1
TGTGCCACCAGCAGAGATCTTAGCACAGATACGCAGTATTTT,CATSRDLSTDTQYF,-,TRBJ2-3,TRBV15,-
TGTGCCAGCAGCTTGCGTCCCAGAGCCCAGCGCTTGAAGGCTGAAGCTTTCTTT,CASSLRPRAQRLKAEAFF,few,TRBJ1-1,TRBV5-4,-